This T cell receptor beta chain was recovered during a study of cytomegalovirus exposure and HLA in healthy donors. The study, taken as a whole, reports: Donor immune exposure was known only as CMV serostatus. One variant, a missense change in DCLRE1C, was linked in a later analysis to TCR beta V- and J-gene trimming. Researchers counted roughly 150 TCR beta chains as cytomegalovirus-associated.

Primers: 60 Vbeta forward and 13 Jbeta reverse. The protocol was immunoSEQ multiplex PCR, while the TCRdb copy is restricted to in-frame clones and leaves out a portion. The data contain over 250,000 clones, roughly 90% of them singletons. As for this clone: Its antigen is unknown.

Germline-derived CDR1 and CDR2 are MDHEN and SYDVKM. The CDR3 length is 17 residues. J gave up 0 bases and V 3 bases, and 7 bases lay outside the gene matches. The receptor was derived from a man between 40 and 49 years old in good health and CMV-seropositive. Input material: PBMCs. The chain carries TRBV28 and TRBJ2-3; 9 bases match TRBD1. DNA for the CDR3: TGTGCCAGCAGTTTTGGGGGGACAGGGCCTAGCACAGATACGCAGTATTTT. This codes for CASSFGGTGPSTDTQYF.